Presented here are 15 T cell receptor beta chains from one specimen sequenced in a study of blood T cell repertoires in COVID-19. Sequenced by immunoSEQ multiplex PCR; TCRdb stores in-frame clones only, minus some. The table lists tens of thousands of clones, about nine tenths of them singletons. Sequenced material: peripheral blood. These receptors originate from a man in his fifties or sixties with acute or convalescent COVID-19.

CDR3 in DNA: TGTGCCAGTAGTCCAAGCGTACAAAACATTCAGTACTTC. Translation gives CASSPSVQNIQYF. The V gene is TRBV19, the J gene TRBJ2-4, with D uncertain. V lost 5 bases and J lost 5, with 10 bases in between. The CDR3 is 13 residues long. Per germline, CDR1 LNHDA and CDR2 SQIVND (reference sequence).

The chain links TRBV19 to TRBJ2-1; 8 bases are shared with TRBD1. The V and J ends lost 4 bases and 4 bases, in that order; junction bases with no gene match: 9. CDR1 and CDR2 (germline): LNHDA, SQIVND (reference sequence). The CDR3 spans 16 residues. The CDR3: CASSTPRTGRYNEQFF. As DNA, the CDR3 is TGTGCCAGTAGTACTCCGAGGACAGGGAGATACAATGAGCAGTTCTTC.

The chain uses TRBV10-3 and TRBJ2-1; 7 bases map to TRBD1. The germline V gene has CDR1 ENHRY and CDR2 SYGVKD. Trimming at V came to 10 bases and at J to 7 bases, leaving 7 bases not matched to a gene. The length of the CDR3 is 12 residues. The CDR3 loop reads CATTGAGNEQFF. The CDR3 DNA sequence: TGTGCCACCACAGGGGCGGGTAATGAGCAGTTCTTC.

This clone was recorded once. The rearrangement joins TRBV10-3 to TRBJ2-3; TRBD1 is a possible D gene (6 bases). Germline assignment: CDR1 ENHRY and CDR2 SYGVKD. The length of the CDR3 is 15 residues. The V end lost 7 bases, the J end lost 0 bases, and 14 bases lay between the germline ends. The CDR3 DNA follows: TGTGCCATCATTGGGGGCGTATCTAGCACAGATACGCAGTATTTT. Its protein product is CAIIGGVSSTDTQYF.

The chain joins TRBV5-4 to TRBJ1-1; 7 bases are shared with TRBD1. CDR3 size: 16 residues. Trimming removed 4 bases from V and 0 bases from J; junction bases left unmatched: 9. Germline V gives CDR1 SGHNT, CDR2 YYREEE (reference sequence). CDR3 bases: TGTGCCAGCAGCCCACGACAGGGCGGGATGAACACTGAAGCTTTCTTT. It encodes CASSPRQGGMNTEAFF.

CDR3 coding DNA: TGTGCCAGCAGCCACCTGGATCCCGGGTCTTATGGCTACACCTTC. The encoded protein is CASSHLDPGSYGYTF. This chain links TRBV3-1 (or the pseudogene TRBV3-2) with TRBJ1-2; no reliable D call. Looked up from germline, CDR1 is LGHDT and CDR2 is YNNKEL (reference sequence). CDR3 length: 15 residues. Trimming cost V 3 bases and J 5 bases, with 16 bases left between them.

The V and J genes are TRBV11-3 and TRBJ2-2; 10 bases fit TRBD1. J was trimmed by 7 bases and V by 5 bases; bases with no gene match: 7. The germline V gene has CDR1 SGHNT and CDR2 YENEEA. The CDR3 length is 15 residues. The CDR3 here is CASSITTGGGGELFF. The CDR3, as DNA: TGTGCCAGCAGCATTACGACAGGGGGCGGCGGGGAGCTGTTTTTT.

This chain connects TRBV9 to TRBJ2-3; possibly TRBD2 for D (6 bases). CDR3 length equals 16 residues. Germline CDR1 and CDR2: SGDLS and YYNGEE. Trimming took off 5 bases at V and 2 bases at J, with 18 bases between the two ends. The chain's CDR3 is CASREPLGLTTDTQYF. In DNA form, the CDR3 reads TGTGCCAGCAGAGAACCCCTCGGACTAACCACAGATACGCAGTATTTT. Variable domain in full (rest from reference TRBV9 and TRBJ2-3): DSGVTQTPKHLITATGQRVTLRCSPRSGDLSVYWYQQSLDQGLQFLIQYYNGEERAKGNILERFSAQQFPDLHSELNLSSLELGDSALYFCASREPLGLTTDTQYFGPGTRLTVL.

The J gene is TRBJ1-2, the V gene TRBV6-6, with a possible D match to TRBD1 (5 bases). V lost 4 bases to trimming and J lost 6 bases, with 15 bases between them. Looked up from germline, CDR1 is MNHNY and CDR2 is SVGAGI (reference sequence). The CDR3 is made up of 14 amino acids. The DNA of the CDR3 is TGTGCCAGCAGTTTGGTAGCAGGGCTGCATGGCTACACCTTC. Translating gives CASSLVAGLHGYTF.

This clone occurred a few times. The rearrangement links TRBV10-2 to TRBJ2-7, with 7 bases that match TRBD1. V shed 0 bases, J shed 11 bases, and the junction held 4 bases outside the gene matches. This CDR3 contains 12 residues. Per the germline V gene, CDR1 is WSHSY and CDR2 is SAAADI. CDR3 loop: CASSESVQGEYF. CDR3 DNA: TGCGCCAGCAGTGAGTCGGTGCAGGGGGAGTACTTC.

This chain connects TRBV3-1 (or the pseudogene TRBV3-2) to TRBJ1-2, with 11 bases aligning to TRBD1. Trimming at V came to 0 bases and at J to 3 bases, leaving 3 bases not matched to a gene. The germline CDR1 and CDR2 sequences are LGHDT and YNNKEL (reference sequence). This CDR3 spans 16 amino acids. DNA of the CDR3: TGTGCCAGCAGCCAAGATTGGACAGGGGGCCACTATGGCTACACCTTC. Its translation is CASSQDWTGGHYGYTF.

This clone was recorded only once. The rearrangement joins TRBV10-2 to TRBJ1-3, with D hard to call. Per germline, CDR1 WSHSY and CDR2 SAAADI. This CDR3 has 17 residues. Trimming removed 1 base from V and 2 bases from J, with 15 bases in between. CDR3 nucleotides: TGCGCCAGCAGTGAGTTCCAGGTATCACTCCCTGGAAACACCATATATTTT. Residues: CASSEFQVSLPGNTIYF.

The chain uses TRBV7-2 and TRBJ2-2; the D gene is possibly TRBD1 (6 bases). V was trimmed by 6 bases and J by 1 base, leaving 12 bases between them. Germline assignment: CDR1 SGHTA and CDR2 FQGNSA. This CDR3 is 15 amino acids long. CDR3 nucleotide sequence: TGTGCCAGCAGTTTTAGAGGGGGGAACACCGGGGAGCTGTTTTTT. Its protein product is CASSFRGGNTGELFF.

The V gene is TRBV10-1, the J gene TRBJ1-5; 10 bases agree with TRBD1. V gave up 3 bases and J gave up 2 bases; unmatched junction bases: 4. CDR3 length: 16 amino acids. Germline CDR1 reads WNHNN; CDR2 reads SYGVQD (reference sequence). Here the CDR3 DNA reads TGCGCCAGCAGTGAAGACAGGGGGCTACGCAATCAGCCCCAGCATTTT. Its translation: CASSEDRGLRNQPQHF.

This chain uses TRBV11-2 with TRBJ1-2, with 8 bases identical to TRBD1. Germline V gene lookup returns CDR1 SGHAT and CDR2 FQNNGV. The CDR3 spans 13 residues. Losses at the gene ends were 6 bases for V and 4 bases for J; bases not matched to a gene: 4. The CDR3 spells CASRSTGGYGYTF. The CDR3, as DNA: TGTGCCAGCAGATCTACAGGGGGCTATGGCTACACCTTC.